This T cell receptor (beta chain) stems from a study of T cells in women clearing cervical HPV infection. At the level of the study: Women with histologically confirmed HPV16-related CIN3 or worse, 2 with invasive cancer, served as cases. Control women cleared a single incident HPV16 infection within 12 months. Broader study findings: TRBV6-7 relative abundance averaged approximately 0.1% in cases and about 0.17% in controls.

With respect to this clone: The antigen remains unidentified. The read gets to within 3 residues of the CDR3 end, and the germline J gene fills in the rest.

Sequencing was performed with immunoSEQ multiplex PCR; in TCRdb, only in-frame clones are kept and a portion is missing. In all, the sample yields around 30,000 clones. Looked up from germline, CDR1 is ENHRY and CDR2 is SYGVKD. J lost 3 bases, V lost 6 bases, and 4 bases had no gene match. The CDR3 loop spans 14 amino acids. The chain employs TRBV10-3 and TRBJ1-4; 7 bases are shared with TRBD1. This clonotype was sampled from a woman between 18 and 70 years old with a cervical HPV16 infection that either progressed to CIN3+ or cleared (not recorded which). The sequencing sample was made of blood buffy coat. CDR3 in amino acids: CAISPGQPNEKLFF. Partial CDR3 DNA: TGTGCCATCAGCCCGGGACAGCCTAATGAAAAA.